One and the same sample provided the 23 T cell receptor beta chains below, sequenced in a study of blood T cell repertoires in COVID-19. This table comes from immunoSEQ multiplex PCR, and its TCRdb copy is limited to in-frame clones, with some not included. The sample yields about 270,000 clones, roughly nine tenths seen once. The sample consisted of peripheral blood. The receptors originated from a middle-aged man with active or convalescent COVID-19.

The CDR3 bases are TGTGCCTGGAGCCAGGGACAGGGGAGCGAGCAGTACTTC. This gives the protein CAWSQGQGSEQYF. The chain is built from TRBV30 and TRBJ2-7; TRBD1 agrees at 10 bases. Trimming at V came to 3 bases and at J to 6 bases, leaving 5 bases not matched to a gene. The CDR3 spans 13 residues. Germline CDR1 and CDR2: GTSNPN and SVGIG (reference sequence).

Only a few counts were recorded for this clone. CDR3 sequence: CASSWGQGEYNEQFF. CDR3 DNA: TGTGCCAGCAGCTGGGGACAGGGAGAGTACAATGAGCAGTTCTTC. The chain couples TRBV7-9 to TRBJ2-1; the match to TRBD1 covers 9 bases. The CDR3 is 15 residues long. J gave up 4 bases and V 4 bases, and 5 bases lay outside the gene matches. Germline assignment: CDR1 SEHNR and CDR2 FQNEAQ (reference sequence).

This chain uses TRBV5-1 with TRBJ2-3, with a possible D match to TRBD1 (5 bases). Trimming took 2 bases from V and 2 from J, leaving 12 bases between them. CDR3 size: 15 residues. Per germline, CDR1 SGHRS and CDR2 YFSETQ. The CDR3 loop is CASSLGAPLTDTQYF. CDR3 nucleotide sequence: TGCGCCAGCAGCTTAGGGGCCCCTCTCACAGATACGCAGTATTTT.

The CDR3 sequence: CAISVGQGSNEQFF. The CDR3 region has the DNA TGTGCCATCAGTGTGGGACAGGGGAGCAATGAGCAGTTCTTC. V and J are TRBV10-3 and TRBJ2-1, with 10 bases fitting TRBD1. V was pared by 4 bases and J by 6 bases, with 3 bases of the junction left unmatched. The CDR3 sequence is 14 residues long. Germline V gene data show CDR1 as ENHRY and CDR2 as SYGVKD.

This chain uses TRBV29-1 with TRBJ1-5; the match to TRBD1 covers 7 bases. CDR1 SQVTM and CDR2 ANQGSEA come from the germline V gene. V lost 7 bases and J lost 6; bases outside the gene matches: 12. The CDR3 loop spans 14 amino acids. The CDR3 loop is CSAQLQGPSQPQHF. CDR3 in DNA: TGCAGCGCTCAACTACAGGGGCCCTCTCAGCCCCAGCATTTT. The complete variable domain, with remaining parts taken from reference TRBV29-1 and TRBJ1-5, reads SAVISQKPSRDICQRGTSLTIQCQVDSQVTMMFWYRQQPGQSLTLIATANQGSEATYESGFVIDKFPISRPNLTFSTLTVSNMSPEDSSIYLCSAQLQGPSQPQHFGDGTRLSIL.

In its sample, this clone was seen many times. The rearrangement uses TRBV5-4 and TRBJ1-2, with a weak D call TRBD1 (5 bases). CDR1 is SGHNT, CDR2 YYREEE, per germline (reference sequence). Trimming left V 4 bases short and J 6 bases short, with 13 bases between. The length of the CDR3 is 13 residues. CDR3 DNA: TGTGCCAGCAGCGGGGCAGGTGGGAATGGCTACACCTTC. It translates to CASSGAGGNGYTF.

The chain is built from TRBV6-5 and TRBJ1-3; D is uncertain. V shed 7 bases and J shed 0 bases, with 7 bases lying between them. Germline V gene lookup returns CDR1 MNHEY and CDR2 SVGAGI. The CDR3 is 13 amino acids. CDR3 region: CASIYSSGNTIYF. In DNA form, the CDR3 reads TGTGCCAGCATATATAGCTCTGGAAACACCATATATTTT.

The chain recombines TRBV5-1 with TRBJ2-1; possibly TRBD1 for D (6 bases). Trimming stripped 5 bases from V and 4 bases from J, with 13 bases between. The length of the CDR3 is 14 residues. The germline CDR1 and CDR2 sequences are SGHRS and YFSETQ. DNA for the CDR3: TGCGCCAGCAGGTACGGGACAACTTACAATGAGCAGTTCTTC. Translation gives CASRYGTTYNEQFF.

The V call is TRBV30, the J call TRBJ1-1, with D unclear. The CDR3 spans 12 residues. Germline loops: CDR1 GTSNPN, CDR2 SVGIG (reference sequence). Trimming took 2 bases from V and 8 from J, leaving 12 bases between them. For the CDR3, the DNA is TGTGCCTGGAGTAGGAGAGGGTTAGAAGCTTTCTTT. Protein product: CAWSRRGLEAFF. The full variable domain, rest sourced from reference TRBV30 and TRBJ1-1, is SQTIHQWPATLVQPVGSPLSLECTVEGTSNPNLYWYRQAAGRGLQLLFYSVGIGQISSEVPQNLSASRPQDRQFILSSKKLLLSDSGFYLCAWSRRGLEAFFGQGTRLTVV.

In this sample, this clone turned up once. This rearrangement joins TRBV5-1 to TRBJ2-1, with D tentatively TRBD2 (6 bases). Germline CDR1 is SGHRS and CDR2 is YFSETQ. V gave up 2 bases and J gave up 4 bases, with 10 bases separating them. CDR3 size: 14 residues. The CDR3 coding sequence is TGCGCCAGCAGCTTATCTGCGGGGTACAATGAGCAGTTCTTC. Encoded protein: CASSLSAGYNEQFF.

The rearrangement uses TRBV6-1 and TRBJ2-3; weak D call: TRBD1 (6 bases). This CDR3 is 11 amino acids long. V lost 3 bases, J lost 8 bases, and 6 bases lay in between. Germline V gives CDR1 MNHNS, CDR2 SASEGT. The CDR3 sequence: CASSEGATQYF. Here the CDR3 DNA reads TGTGCCAGCAGTGAGGGGGCTACGCAGTATTTT.

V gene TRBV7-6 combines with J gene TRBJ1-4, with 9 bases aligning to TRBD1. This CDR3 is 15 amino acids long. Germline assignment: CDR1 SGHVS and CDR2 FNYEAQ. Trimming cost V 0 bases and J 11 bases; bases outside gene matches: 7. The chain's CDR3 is CASSLARGQGHKLFF. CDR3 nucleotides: TGTGCCAGCAGCTTAGCGCGGGGACAGGGTCATAAACTGTTTTTT. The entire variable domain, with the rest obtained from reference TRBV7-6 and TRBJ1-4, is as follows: GAGVSQSPRYKVTKRGQDVALRCDPISGHVSLYWYRQALGQGPEFLTYFNYEAQQDKSGLPNDRFSAERPEGSISTLTIQRTEQRDSAMYRCASSLARGQGHKLFFGSGTQLSVL.

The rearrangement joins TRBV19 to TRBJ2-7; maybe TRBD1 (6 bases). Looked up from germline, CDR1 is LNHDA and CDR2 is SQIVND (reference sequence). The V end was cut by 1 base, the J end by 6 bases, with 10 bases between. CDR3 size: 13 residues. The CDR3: CASSIAPGVEQYF. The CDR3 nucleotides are TGTGCCAGTAGTATAGCCCCAGGGGTCGAGCAGTACTTC.

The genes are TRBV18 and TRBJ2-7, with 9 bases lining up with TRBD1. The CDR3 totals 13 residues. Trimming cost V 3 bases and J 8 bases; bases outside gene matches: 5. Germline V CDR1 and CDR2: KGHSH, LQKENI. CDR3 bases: TGTGCCAGCTCACCCCGACAGGGGGGAAAGCAGTACTTC. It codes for CASSPRQGGKQYF.

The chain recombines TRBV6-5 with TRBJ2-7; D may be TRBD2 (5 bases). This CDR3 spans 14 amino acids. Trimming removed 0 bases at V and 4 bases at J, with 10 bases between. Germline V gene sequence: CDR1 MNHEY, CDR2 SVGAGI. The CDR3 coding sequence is TGTGCCAGCAGTTACTCGCCGGGAAAGTACGAGCAGTACTTC. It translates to CASSYSPGKYEQYF.

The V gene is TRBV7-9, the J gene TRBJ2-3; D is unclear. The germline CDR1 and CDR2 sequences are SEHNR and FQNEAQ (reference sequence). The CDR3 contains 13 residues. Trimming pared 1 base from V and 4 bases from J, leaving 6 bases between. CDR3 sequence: CASSLDAADTQYF. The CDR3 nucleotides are TGTGCCAGCAGCTTAGACGCGGCAGATACGCAGTATTTT.

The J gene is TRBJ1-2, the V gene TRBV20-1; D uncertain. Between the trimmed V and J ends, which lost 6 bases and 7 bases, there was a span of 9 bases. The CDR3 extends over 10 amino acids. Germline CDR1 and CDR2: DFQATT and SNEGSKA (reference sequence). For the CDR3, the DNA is TGCAGTGCGAGCAATCGTGGCTACACCTTC. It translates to CSASNRGYTF.

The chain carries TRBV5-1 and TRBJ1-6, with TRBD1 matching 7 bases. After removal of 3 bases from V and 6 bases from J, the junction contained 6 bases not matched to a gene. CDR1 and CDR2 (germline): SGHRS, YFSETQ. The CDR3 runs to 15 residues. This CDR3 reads CASSWGTGANSPLHF. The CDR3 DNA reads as TGCGCCAGCAGCTGGGGTACAGGGGCTAATTCACCCCTCCACTTT.

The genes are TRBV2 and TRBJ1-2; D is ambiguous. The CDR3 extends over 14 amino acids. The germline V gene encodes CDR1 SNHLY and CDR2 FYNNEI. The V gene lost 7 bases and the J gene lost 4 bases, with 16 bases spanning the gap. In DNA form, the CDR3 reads TGTGCCAGCACCTCTACCCGGGTCCCCTATGGCTACACCTTC. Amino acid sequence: CASTSTRVPYGYTF.

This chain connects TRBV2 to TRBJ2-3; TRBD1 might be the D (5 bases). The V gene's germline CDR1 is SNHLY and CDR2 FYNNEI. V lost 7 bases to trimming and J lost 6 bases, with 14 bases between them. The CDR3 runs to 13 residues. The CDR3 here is CASTQGAQDTQYF. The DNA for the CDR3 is TGTGCCAGCACGCAGGGTGCCCAGGATACGCAGTATTTT. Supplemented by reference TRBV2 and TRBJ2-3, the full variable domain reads EPEVTQTPSHQVTQMGQEVILRCVPISNHLYFYWYRQILGQKVEFLVSFYNNEISEKSEIFDDQFSVERPDGSNFTLKIRSTKLEDSAMYFCASTQGAQDTQYFGPGTRLTVL.

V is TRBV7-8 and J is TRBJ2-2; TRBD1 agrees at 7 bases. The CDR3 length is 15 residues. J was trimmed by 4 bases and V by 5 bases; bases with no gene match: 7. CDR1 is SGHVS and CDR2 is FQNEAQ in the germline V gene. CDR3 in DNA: TGTGCCAGCAGCGTGAACAGGGGCGGCACCGGGGAGCTGTTTTTT. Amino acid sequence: CASSVNRGGTGELFF.

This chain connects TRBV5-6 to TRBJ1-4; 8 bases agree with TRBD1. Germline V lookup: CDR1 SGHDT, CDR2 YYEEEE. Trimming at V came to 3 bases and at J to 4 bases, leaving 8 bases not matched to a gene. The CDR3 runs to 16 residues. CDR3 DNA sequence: TGTGCCAGCAGCTCTTCCGGGACAGGTTTTAATGAAAAACTGTTTTTT. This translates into CASSSSGTGFNEKLFF.

The DNA for the CDR3 is TGTGCCAGCAGCGTAGCTATCGATAGCCAAAGCTCCTACAATGAGCAGTTCTTC. As protein: CASSVAIDSQSSYNEQFF. The V call is TRBV9, the J call TRBJ2-1, with D unresolved. The CDR3 covers 18 residues. V was pared by 0 bases and J by 0 bases, with 16 bases between. CDR1 and CDR2 (germline): SGDLS, YYNGEE.